The rows below give T cell receptor beta chains drawn from one sample of a study of T-cell memory formation after mild COVID-19. TCRdb independently ran MiXCR on the 5' RACE reads; one entry per CDR3 protein. Of approximately 300,000 distinct CDR3 sequences listed, about a sixth are singletons. Sequencing used PBMCs or a T cell subset sorted from them (not recorded which). The receptor source for this set is a young man who had mild COVID-19 (a few samples of this study predate the infection). Cell type and time point are not known. CDR3s include the opening cysteine and the closing phenylalanine or tryptophan. The D gene is left open where the match is weak. Rows may omit the clone size; those that give it use once, few, many or a size class.

j_gene	d_gene	abundance	v_gene	CDR3aa	CDR3nt
TRBJ2-3	NA	NA	TRBV4-3	CASSQDGGQGRQYF	TGCGCCAGCAGCCAAGATGGAGGGCAGGGGAGGCAGTATTTT
TRBJ2-3	TRBD2	few	TRBV4-3	CASSQDKRGADTQYF	TGCGCCAGCAGCCAAGACAAGCGGGGGGCAGATACGCAGTATTTT
TRBJ2-3	TRBD1	few	TRBV6-2/TRBV6-3	CASSLHSGTGYTDTQYF	TGTGCCAGCAGTTTACATTCCGGGACAGGGTATACAGATACGCAGTATTTT
TRBJ2-3	NA	few	TRBV28	CAGGMGTYTQYF	TGTGCCGGCGGAATGGGCACGTATACGCAGTATTTT
TRBJ2-3	TRBD2	NA	TRBV20-1	CSAPLGRGGHTQYF	TGCAGTGCTCCCCTCGGGCGGGGGGGGCATACGCAGTATTTT
TRBJ2-5	TRBD2	few	TRBV15	CATSRDRGGQETQYF	TGTGCCACCAGCAGAGATCGGGGGGGGCAAGAGACCCAGTACTTC
TRBJ2-1	TRBD1	NA	TRBV28	CASTPRVRTGLYNEQFF	TGTGCCAGCACCCCACGTGTAAGGACAGGGCTTTACAATGAGCAGTTCTTC
TRBJ2-1	TRBD2	many	TRBV5-1	CASSLGRTSGGYNEQFF	TGCGCCAGCAGCTTGGGTAGGACTAGCGGGGGCTACAATGAGCAGTTCTTC
TRBJ1-3	TRBD1	NA	TRBV10-3	CAISLGQGGNTIYF	TGTGCCATCAGTCTTGGACAGGGTGGAAACACCATATATTTT
TRBJ1-2	NA	NA	TRBV20-1	CSASGTETGYGYTF	TGCAGTGCTAGTGGGACCGAAACGGGCTATGGCTACACCTTC
TRBJ2-1	NA	many	TRBV20-1	CSGTGGLPYNEQFF	TGCAGTGGGACTGGCGGGCTCCCCTACAATGAGCAGTTCTTC
TRBJ2-3	TRBD2	NA	TRBV7-3	CASSLWMGGEDTQYF	TGTGCCAGCAGCTTATGGATGGGGGGGGAGGATACGCAGTATTTT
TRBJ1-1	NA	many	TRBV11-3	CASSLSESGRHTEAFF	TGTGCCAGCAGCTTATCGGAATCAGGGCGGCACACTGAAGCTTTCTTT
TRBJ1-6	NA	many	TRBV7-6	CASSLSGDGRNSPLHF	TGTGCCAGCAGCTTATCTGGGGACGGACGAAATTCACCCCTCCACTTT
TRBJ1-2	NA	NA	TRBV12-3/TRBV12-4	CASSLTGTTFWEF	TGTGCCAGCAGTTTAACCGGGACAACTTTTTGGGAATTC
TRBJ2-7	NA	few	TRBV9	CASSPRGERFPSYEQYF	TGTGCCAGCAGCCCCAGGGGGGAGCGATTCCCCTCCTACGAGCAGTACTTC
TRBJ2-1	TRBD1	few	TRBV28	CASSSYRGNNEQFF	TGTGCCAGCAGTTCCTACAGGGGAAACAATGAGCAGTTCTTC
TRBJ1-1	NA	NA	TRBV29-1	CSVSLLLTEAFF	TGCAGCGTTTCCCTCCTTTTAACTGAAGCTTTCTTT
TRBJ2-3	NA	once	TRBV20-1	CSASPRHGVQVTQYF	TGCAGTGCTAGTCCTAGACATGGTGTTCAGGTTACGCAGTATTTT
TRBJ2-3	TRBD1	many	TRBV5-1	CASSSDRGPSTDTQYF	TGCGCCAGCAGCTCGGACAGGGGGCCTAGCACAGATACGCAGTATTTT
TRBJ2-1	NA	few	TRBV4-3	CASSPGVLGEQFF	TGCGCCAGCAGCCCAGGGGTCTTAGGTGAGCAGTTCTTC
TRBJ2-5	NA	few	TRBV6-2/TRBV6-3	CASSYSAGEETQYF	TGTGCCAGCAGTTACTCGGCAGGGGAAGAGACCCAGTACTTC
TRBJ2-5	NA	few	TRBV6-1	CASRGASPLGETQYF	TGTGCCAGCAGGGGGGCTAGCCCATTGGGGGAGACCCAGTACTTC
TRBJ2-1	NA	few	TRBV5-1	CASGSASRGGVGEQFF	TGCGCCAGCGGCTCTGCCTCCAGGGGCGGTGTCGGTGAGCAGTTCTTC
TRBJ2-7	NA	NA	TRBV20-1	CSATPLDSYEQYF	TGCAGTGCCACTCCGTTGGACAGCTACGAGCAGTACTTC
TRBJ2-5	NA	NA	TRBV5-1	CASSLGTARETQYF	TGCGCCAGCAGCTTGGGGACCGCGAGGGAGACCCAGTACTTC
TRBJ2-3	TRBD1	NA	TRBV15	CATSRYLGQGAGDTQYF	TGTGCCACCAGCCGATACCTTGGACAGGGGGCCGGAGATACGCAGTATTTT